A single sample is the source of the 14 T cell receptor beta chains below, sequenced in a study of PD-1 blockade in classical Hodgkin lymphoma. Brentuximab vedotin exposure varied, and every patient relapsed after autologous stem cell transplantation. Here immunoSEQ multiplex PCR was the method, and the copy in TCRdb shows in-frame clones only, minus some. The table has thousands of clones, approximately 77% seen once. The sample consisted of peripheral blood mononuclear cells (PBMCs), taken before the second cycle of nivolumab. The receptors originated from a human donor with classical Hodgkin lymphoma.

In its sample, this clone was seen once. The DNA for the CDR3 is TGTGCCAGCAGCTTAGCGGGTCCCTCGGGCGTAAGGAACACCGGGGAGCTGTTTTTT. Encoded protein: CASSLAGPSGVRNTGELFF. V and J are TRBV7-9 and TRBJ2-2, with D unresolved. This CDR3 is built from 19 residues. The germline CDR1 and CDR2 sequences are SEHNR and FQNEAQ (reference sequence). Trimming took 0 bases from V and 1 from J, leaving 18 bases between them.

V and J are TRBV13 and TRBJ2-3, with 8 positions matching TRBD2. The CDR3 runs 15 residues. Germline V gene sequence: CDR1 PRHDT, CDR2 FYEKMQ (reference sequence). J lost 6 bases, V lost 5 bases, and 10 bases had no gene match. CDR3 DNA sequence: TGTGCCAGCAGCCGGGGGGGAGAACTCCTTGATACGCAGTATTTT. Protein: CASSRGGELLDTQYF.

The chain carries TRBV30 and TRBJ1-5, with unresolved D. Germline V gene data show CDR1 as GTSNPN and CDR2 as SVGIG (reference sequence). The CDR3 runs to 13 residues. V lost 4 bases and J 1 base, leaving 8 bases between the germline ends. The CDR3 is CAWNLMSNQPQHF. The DNA of the CDR3 is TGTGCCTGGAATCTGATGAGCAATCAGCCCCAGCATTTT.

This rearrangement joins TRBV18 to TRBJ1-1; D perhaps matches TRBD1 (5 bases). The CDR3 has 13 residues. The V end was cut by 6 bases, the J end by 4 bases, with 12 bases between. Per germline, CDR1 KGHSH and CDR2 LQKENI. CDR3 DNA: TGTGCCAGCTCTGGTGGGGCGGCCACTGAAGCTTTCTTT. It is translated as CASSGGAATEAFF.

This clone was detected once. The rearrangement joins TRBV13 to TRBJ2-7; 7 bases are shared with TRBD1. J was trimmed by 0 bases and V by 5 bases; bases with no gene match: 4. CDR3 length equals 14 residues. The germline V gene encodes CDR1 PRHDT and CDR2 FYEKMQ (reference sequence). DNA for the CDR3: TGTGCCAGCAGCGTCGACAGGGACTCCTACGAGCAGTACTTC. Translation gives CASSVDRDSYEQYF.

The chain carries TRBV29-1 and TRBJ2-4, with TRBD1 matching 9 bases. The germline V gene has CDR1 SQVTM and CDR2 ANQGSEA. There are 17 residues in the CDR3. V gave up 0 bases and J gave up 0 bases; unmatched junction bases: 6. CDR3 bases: TGCAGCGTTGAAGAGGGACAGGGAAGAATAGCCAAAAACATTCAGTACTTC. Residues: CSVEEGQGRIAKNIQYF.

The chain carries TRBV4-1 and TRBJ1-2; TRBD1 might be the D (5 bases). The CDR3 loop spans 15 amino acids. Deletions cut 0 bases from V and 7 bases from J, with 15 bases between. Germline CDR1 and CDR2: MGHRA and YSYEKL. This chain's CDR3 is CASSQEVPGSSGYTF. CDR3 in DNA: TGCGCCAGCAGCCAAGAGGTCCCAGGGTCCTCTGGCTACACCTTC.

The gene calls are TRBV7-6 and TRBJ1-4; D unresolved. The CDR3 covers 13 residues. V gave up 1 base and J gave up 7 bases, with 7 bases separating them. Germline lookup yields CDR1 SGHVS and CDR2 FNYEAQ. The CDR3 loop is CASSLGRGEKLFF. The CDR3 DNA follows: TGTGCCAGCAGCTTAGGACGGGGTGAAAAACTGTTTTTT.

The V call is TRBV6-1, the J call TRBJ1-5; TRBD1 aligns across 7 bases. CDR1 and CDR2 (germline): MNHNS, SASEGT. V gave up 5 bases and J gave up 4 bases; unmatched junction bases: 8. This CDR3 contains 15 residues. The CDR3 region has the DNA TGTGCCAGCAGTTTCGGGACAGCGATTAATCAGCCCCAGCATTTT. Translating gives CASSFGTAINQPQHF.

The rearrangement uses TRBV2 and TRBJ1-4; TRBD1 aligns across 8 bases. V lost 1 base and J lost 5; bases outside the gene matches: 3. The CDR3 is 15 residues long. Germline values: CDR1 SNHLY, CDR2 FYNNEI. CDR3 sequence reads: CASSEEDRANEKLFF. CDR3 DNA: TGTGCCAGCAGTGAAGAGGACAGGGCGAATGAAAAACTGTTTTTT.

The CDR3 DNA reads TGTGCCAGCAGTCCTAGGTGGGATCAGCCCCAGCATTTT. Its protein is CASSPRWDQPQHF. The gene calls are TRBV6-5 and TRBJ1-5; D is ambiguous. CDR1 is MNHEY and CDR2 is SVGAGI in the germline V gene. The CDR3 extends over 13 amino acids. The V end lost 5 bases, the J end lost 5 bases, and 10 bases lay between the germline ends.

The rearrangement uses TRBV7-2 and TRBJ2-3; 8 bases align to TRBD2. V dropped 1 base and J dropped 6; count of bases not matched to a gene: 12. In germline, CDR1 is SGHTA, CDR2 FQGNSA. CDR3 length equals 17 residues. Here the CDR3 reads CASSLGGGGGPADTQYF. The CDR3 coding sequence is TGTGCCAGCAGCTTAGGAGGCGGCGGGGGGCCCGCGGATACGCAGTATTTT.

In its sample, this clone was seen a few times. The CDR3 region has the DNA TGTGCCAGCAGTCCCTCAGGGGTCGGTGCAGATACGCAGTATTTT. Its protein is CASSPSGVGADTQYF. The rearrangement links TRBV28 to TRBJ2-3; possible D gene TRBD1, 6 bases. The CDR3 is made up of 15 amino acids. The V gene lost 5 bases and the J gene lost 4 bases, with 16 bases spanning the gap. Germline assignment: CDR1 MDHEN and CDR2 SYDVKM.

This clone has only a few counts. The J gene is TRBJ1-1, the V gene TRBV19; possibly TRBD1 for D (6 bases). V was trimmed by 3 bases and J by 3 bases, leaving 11 bases between them. The CDR3 sequence is 14 residues long. CDR1 and CDR2 from the germline V gene are LNHDA and SQIVND (reference sequence). CDR3 DNA: TGTGCCAGTAGTATCTGGGGGCTAGACACTGAAGCTTTCTTT. It encodes CASSIWGLDTEAFF.